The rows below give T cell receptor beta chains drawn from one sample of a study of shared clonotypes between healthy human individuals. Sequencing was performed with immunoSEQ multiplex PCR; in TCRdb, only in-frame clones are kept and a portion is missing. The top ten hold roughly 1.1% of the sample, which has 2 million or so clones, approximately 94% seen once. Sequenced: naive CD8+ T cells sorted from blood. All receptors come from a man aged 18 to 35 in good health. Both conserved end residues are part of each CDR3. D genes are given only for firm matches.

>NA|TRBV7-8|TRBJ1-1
CASSLAGVGTEAFF
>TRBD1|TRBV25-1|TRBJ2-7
CASSDGQGPYEQYF
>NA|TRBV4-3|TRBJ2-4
CASSQESSAEDLAKNIQYF
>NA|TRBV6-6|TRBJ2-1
CASSYLAERGYNEQFF
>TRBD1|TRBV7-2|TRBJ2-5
CASSQQGKTQYF
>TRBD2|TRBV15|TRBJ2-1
CATSRATSGRDEQFF
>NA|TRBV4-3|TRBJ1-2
CASSPRVTANYGYTF
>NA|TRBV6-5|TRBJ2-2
CASSPTGQNTGELFF
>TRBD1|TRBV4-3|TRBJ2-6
CASSQGISGGSGANVLTF
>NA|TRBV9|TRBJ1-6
CASSVDPSSYNSPLHF
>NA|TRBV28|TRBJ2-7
CASSLMGTNYEQYF
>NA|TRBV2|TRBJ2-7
CASYSGNEQYF
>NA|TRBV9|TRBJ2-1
CASSPAGNEQFF
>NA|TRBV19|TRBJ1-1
CASSTTRDTEAFF
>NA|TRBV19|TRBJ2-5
CASRPSYYYQETQYF
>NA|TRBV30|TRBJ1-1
CAWSVGPFEAFF
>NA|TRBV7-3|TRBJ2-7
CASSPNPGLEQYF
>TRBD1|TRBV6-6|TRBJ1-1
CASSYQGGAFF
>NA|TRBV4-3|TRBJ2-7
CASSQFGGYEQYF
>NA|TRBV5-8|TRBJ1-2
CASRAGDYGYTF
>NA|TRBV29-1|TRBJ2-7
CSVVGGQAYEQYF
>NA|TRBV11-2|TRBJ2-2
CASSLVSGPTGELFF
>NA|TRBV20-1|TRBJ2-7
CSANDRYRVF
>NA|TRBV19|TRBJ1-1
CASSMQLEAFF
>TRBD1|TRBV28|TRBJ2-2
CASIQGLNTGELFF
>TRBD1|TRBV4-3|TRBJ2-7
CASSQAETGGYEQYF
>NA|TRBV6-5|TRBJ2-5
CASSYLTGQETQYF